This TCR beta chain was captured by sequencing in a study of blood T cell repertoires in COVID-19 (dated by TCRdb to the early 2020s). Regarding the complete study: Collaborator samples came from the United States, Italy and Spain and covered acute and convalescent phases of COVID-19. The material from the prospective study consisted of cDNA or gDNA derived from T cells, B-cell-depleted T cells, or PBMCs. Deeply sampled blood TCRbeta repertoires from subjects exposed to, actively infected with, or recovered from COVID-19 were included in the dataset. The repertoires were released in a freely available public database intended as a resource for research on the immune response to SARS-CoV-2. Samples were obtained from the ongoing ImmuneRACE study (first 160 participants) and from over 1,000 subjects provided by 6 global collaborators. The sample metadata nearly always contained a de-identified subject ID, COVID-19 status, age in years and sex. Where HLA class I and class II types were available, the types were taken from metadata supplied by the sample provider, not from assay-based typing. On the study overall, not on this receptor specifically: The amount of clinical and demographic metadata varied by source and participant and was provided uncurated.

For CDR1 and CDR2, the germline V gene (reference sequence) lists MNHNY and SVGAGI. Trimming removed 6 bases from V and 1 base from J; the gene matches leave 8 bases unexplained. From the cysteine up to the phenylalanine, the CDR3 has a length of 18 residues. Just CDR3 DNA is preserved here, 54 bases in frame from base 1. Comments on this clone: It lacks a known antigen. Per-nucleotide qualities are absent, and no much larger clonotype sits a single base away.

At one collaborating source in Seattle, patients were enrolled during active infection and were followed longitudinally through the course of disease. Collaborating institutions collected whole blood in K2EDTA tubes following their own protocols. For TCRbeta analysis, collaborators shipped samples in one of three forms: frozen whole blood, isolated PBMCs, or DNA extracted from either of those sample types. TCRbeta CDR3 regions were amplified from genomic DNA using the immunoSEQ Assay, a bias-controlled multiplex PCR. The published analysis was carried out like this. The number of nucleated cells in each sample was estimated by amplification of reference gene primers within the assay. To quantify the absolute abundance of each unique TCRbeta CDR3 rearrangement, sequence reads were collapsed and filtered. Productive Simpson clonality was computed per sample as the square root of Simpson's diversity index over productive rearrangements. TCRdb limited this immuneACCESS table to in-frame rearrangements with V and J called. A share of clones is missing; checked studies link under half to unresolved V genes, and the rest is unexplained. D and trimming were read from the DNA, whereas the V and J calls and clone size are those reported in that table. The sample has about 210,000 clones on record, approximately 80% of them singletons. The ten top clones hold about 0.95% of the sample.

The sequenced material came from peripheral blood. The chain joins TRBV6-6 to TRBJ2-6; TRBD1 agrees with 11 junctional bases. The clonotype originates from a man in his fifties or sixties with COVID-19, enrolled during active disease. The sequence in DNA is TGTGCCAGCAGACGACTCAGGGACAGGGGGTCTGGGGCCAACGTCCTGACTTTC. Translated, this gives CASRRLRDRGSGANVLTF.